This T cell receptor (beta chain) derives from a study of T cell responses to AZD1222 COVID-19 vaccine. CDR1 is SNHLY and CDR2 is FYNNEI in the germline V gene. With V trimmed by 7 bases and J by 2 bases, 10 bases remained unmatched. The CDR3 has 16 amino acids. The data were produced by immunoSEQ multiplex PCR, yet TCRdb's version contains in-frame clones alone and is incomplete. Of roughly 150,000 clones listed, 70% to 90% are singletons. Notes on the study in general: Donors were mostly white British, more females; clonal diversity possibly underestimated. Baseline seropositivity occurred in only a handful of AZD1222 recipients.

A word on this clone: Its specificity is not known.

The chain links TRBV2 to TRBJ2-1; 8 bases agree with TRBD2. The receptor was isolated from an adult in good health. The sample here was peripheral blood, taken on day 0 of AZD1222 vaccination. CDR3 loop: CASIVRRTSPYNEQFF. CDR3 DNA: TGTGCCAGCATCGTTCGAAGGACTAGCCCCTACAATGAGCAGTTCTTC.